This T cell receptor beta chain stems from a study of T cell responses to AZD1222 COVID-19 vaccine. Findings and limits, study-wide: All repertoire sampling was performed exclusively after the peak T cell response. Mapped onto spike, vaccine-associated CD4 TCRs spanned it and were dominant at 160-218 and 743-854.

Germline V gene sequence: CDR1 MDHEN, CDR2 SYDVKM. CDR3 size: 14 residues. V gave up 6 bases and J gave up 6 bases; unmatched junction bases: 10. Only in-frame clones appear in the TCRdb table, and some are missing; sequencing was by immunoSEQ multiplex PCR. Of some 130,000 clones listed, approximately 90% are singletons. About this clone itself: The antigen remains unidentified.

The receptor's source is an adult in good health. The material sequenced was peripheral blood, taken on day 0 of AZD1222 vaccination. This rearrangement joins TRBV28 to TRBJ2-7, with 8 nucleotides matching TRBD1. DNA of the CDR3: TGTGCCAGCAGCCGAGGACAGGGTTCACGCGAGCAGTACTTC. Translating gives CASSRGQGSREQYF.